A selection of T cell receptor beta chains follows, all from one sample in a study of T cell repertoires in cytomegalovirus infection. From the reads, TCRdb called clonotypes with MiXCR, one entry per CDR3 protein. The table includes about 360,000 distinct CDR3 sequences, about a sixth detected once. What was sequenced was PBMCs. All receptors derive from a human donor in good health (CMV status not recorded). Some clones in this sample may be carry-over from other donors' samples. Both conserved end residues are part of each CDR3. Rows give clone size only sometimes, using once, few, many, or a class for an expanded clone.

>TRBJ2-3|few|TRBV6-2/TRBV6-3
CATRRDSGTDTQYF
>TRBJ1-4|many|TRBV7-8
CASSDTSTGQINEKLFF
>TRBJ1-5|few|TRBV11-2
CASSYYEGTPQHF
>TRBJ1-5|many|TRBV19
CASSTGTISDQPQHF
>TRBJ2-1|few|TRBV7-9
CASSPEWSGRIYNEQFF
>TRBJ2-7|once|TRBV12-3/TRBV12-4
CASSPTPSGSYEQYF
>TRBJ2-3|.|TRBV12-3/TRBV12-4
CASSHSPRSDTQYF
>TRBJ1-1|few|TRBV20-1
CSAPAGSDGDTEAFF
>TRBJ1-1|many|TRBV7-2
CASSPGQGRNTEAFF
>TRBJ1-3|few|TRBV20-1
CSAREGSGNTIYF
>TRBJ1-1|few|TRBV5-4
CASRVTVADTEAFF
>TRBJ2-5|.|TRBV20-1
CSARGIVRRQETQYF
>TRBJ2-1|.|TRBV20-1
CSASETPLFHEQFF
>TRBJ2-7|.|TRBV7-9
CASSNFGGSSYEQYF
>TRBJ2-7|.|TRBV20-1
CSARVGHSREQYF
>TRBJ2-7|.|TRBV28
CASSLLWETPSYEQYF
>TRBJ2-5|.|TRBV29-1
CSVRGGEETQYF
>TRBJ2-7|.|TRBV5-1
CASMGQGRSEQYF
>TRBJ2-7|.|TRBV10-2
CASSPARPASYEQYF
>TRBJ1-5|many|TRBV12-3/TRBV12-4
CASSLNQGADQPQHF
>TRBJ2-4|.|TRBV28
CASRPPADAKNIQYF
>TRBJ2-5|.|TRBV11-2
CASSPTGVQAETQYF
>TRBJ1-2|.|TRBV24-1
CATGDSTNYGYTF
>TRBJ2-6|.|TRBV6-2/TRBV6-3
CASSARAGYSSGANVLTF
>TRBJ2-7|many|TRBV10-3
CAIGTSGGAYEQYF
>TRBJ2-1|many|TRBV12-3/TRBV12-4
CASSLMGATYNEQFF
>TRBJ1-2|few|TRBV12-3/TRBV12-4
CASSLALTGLLYGYTF
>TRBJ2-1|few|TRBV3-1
CASSQLGRNNEQFF
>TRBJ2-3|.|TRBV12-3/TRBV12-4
CASSPGGRRADTQYF
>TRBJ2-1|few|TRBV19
CASSGSLPGVSEQFF
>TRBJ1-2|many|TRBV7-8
CASSLGQYGYTF
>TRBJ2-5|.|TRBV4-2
CASSQELAGSVGTQYF
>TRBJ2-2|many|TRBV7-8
CASSLGGDGELFF
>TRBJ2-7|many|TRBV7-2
CASSLERLALTYEQYF
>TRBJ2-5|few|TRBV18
CASSPPSGGAVGETQYF
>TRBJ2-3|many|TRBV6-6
CASRKTSGTDTQYF
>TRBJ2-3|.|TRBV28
CASSPPGGRSDTQYF
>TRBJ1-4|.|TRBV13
CASSYGQGQNEKLFF
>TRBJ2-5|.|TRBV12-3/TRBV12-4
CASSSTGLLGQETQYF
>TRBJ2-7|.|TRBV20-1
CSARDAPRGFYEQYF
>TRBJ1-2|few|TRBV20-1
CSAIRPGQGGWYDYGYTF
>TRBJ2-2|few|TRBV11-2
CASRPIRGWNTGELFF
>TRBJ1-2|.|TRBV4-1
CASSQWTSNDYGYTF
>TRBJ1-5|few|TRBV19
CASSVVGGGQPQHF
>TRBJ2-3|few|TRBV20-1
CSARDRDGIVSQYF
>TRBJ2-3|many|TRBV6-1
CASKGPGGDTQYF
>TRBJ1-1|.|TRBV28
CASEEGVSTEAFF
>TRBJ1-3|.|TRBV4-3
CASSQKIGQVSGNTIYF
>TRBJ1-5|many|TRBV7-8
CASSSGQGSNQPQHF